The 15 T cell receptor beta chains given below trace back to one sample, sequenced in a study of human CD8 memory T cell subsets (dated by TCRdb to 2019 to 2021). Sequenced on a NextSeq 550. A Human TCR Profiling Kit was used to prepare UMI-labeled 5' RACE TCRbeta libraries. Through TCRdb reprocessing, the reads give one entry per CDR3 protein sequence; DNA is omitted. The sample table on file contains around 4,300 distinct CDR3 sequences. The ten largest clones capture roughly 34% of the sample. Sequenced: CD8+ effector memory T cells (TEM) sorted from PBMCs. The sample's cell subset or site label is to be understood as: effector memory CD8 T cells, CCR7- CD45RO+ CD95+. The receptors shown here come from a human donor in good health.

This clonotype is labeled medium-sized based on frequency. The chain couples TRBV29-1 to TRBJ1-1; TCRdb calls TRBD1, which cannot be checked without DNA. The germline V gene has CDR1 SQVTM and CDR2 ANQGSEA. The CDR3 is made up of 13 amino acids. The CDR3 sequence: CNRGAGVPTEAFF.

The CDR3 loop reads CASSQGLAGGDEQYF. The V gene is TRBV4-3, the J gene TRBJ2-7; as DNA is missing, the TRBD2 call by TCRdb cannot be tested. CDR1 and CDR2 from the germline V gene are LGHNA and YSLEER. This CDR3 comprises 15 residues.

This chain links TRBV27 with TRBJ2-1; TCRdb proposes TRBD2, but this gene call is untestable without DNA. The CDR3 runs to 16 residues. The V gene's germline CDR1 is MNHEY and CDR2 SMNVEV (reference sequence). The CDR3 here is CASSLTSGATYNEQFF.

According to its frequency, this clonotype is medium-sized. The rearrangement links TRBV6-2 or TRBV6-3 to TRBJ2-7; lacking DNA, the TRBD1 call made by TCRdb goes unchecked. CDR1 is MNHEY and CDR2 is SVGEGT in the germline V gene. The CDR3 has 13 residues. Here the CDR3 reads CASLGQGAYEQYF.

V is TRBV5-1 and J is TRBJ2-7; TCRdb's D gene call, TRBD1, goes unchecked for lack of DNA. This CDR3 is built from 15 residues. Per the germline V gene, CDR1 is SGHRS and CDR2 is YFSETQ. CDR3 sequence reads: CASSFSGAPSYEQYF.

Its frequency marks this clonotype as medium-sized. The rearrangement uses TRBV4-2 and TRBJ1-1; as DNA is missing, the TRBD1 call by TCRdb cannot be tested. This CDR3 is built from 13 residues. Per germline, CDR1 LGHNA and CDR2 YNFKEQ. CDR3: CASSQDGGTEAFF.

By frequency, this clonotype is large (0.1 to 1%). This chain uses TRBV29-1 with TRBJ2-1; TCRdb's D call of TRBD1 is untestable without DNA. The CDR3 covers 17 residues. Germline-derived CDR1 and CDR2 are SQVTM and ANQGSEA. The CDR3: CSVDRAGDINFYNEQFF.

In terms of frequency, this clonotype is large. CDR3 region: CASSHLLNQPQHF. This chain joins TRBV6-6 and TRBJ1-5. Germline V gene lookup returns CDR1 MNHNY and CDR2 SVGAGI (reference sequence). This CDR3 is 13 amino acids long.

The chain combines TRBV20-1 with TRBJ2-7; TCRdb lists TRBD1, though no DNA is available to test this call. The germline V gene encodes CDR1 DFQATT and CDR2 SNEGSKA (reference sequence). The CDR3 runs 14 residues. The CDR3 loop reads CSASHLDTSYEQYF.

This chain links TRBV27 with TRBJ2-1. CDR3 length: 13 amino acids. Germline assignment: CDR1 MNHEY and CDR2 SMNVEV (reference sequence). The CDR3 spells CASSLGSYNEQFF.

The V gene is TRBV5-1, the J gene TRBJ2-7; the D gene TCRdb calls, TRBD1, cannot be checked with no DNA. The length of the CDR3 is 16 residues. Germline V lookup: CDR1 SGHRS, CDR2 YFSETQ. CDR3 region: CASSLEGAFDPYEQYF.

The chain employs TRBV20-1 and TRBJ1-1; absent DNA, TCRdb's TRBD1 call cannot be checked. The CDR3 runs to 13 residues. Germline V gene sequence: CDR1 DFQATT, CDR2 SNEGSKA (reference sequence). CDR3 loop: CSAPGQGDTEAFF.

J is TRBJ2-7 and V is TRBV7-6; TCRdb selects TRBD1, and the lack of DNA leaves this call unchecked. Germline assignment: CDR1 SGHVS and CDR2 FNYEAQ. The CDR3 has 14 amino acids. CDR3 loop: CASSLEQGTDEQYF.

The rearrangement joins TRBV19 to TRBJ2-1; TCRdb indicates TRBD2, and absent DNA this call remains unverified. The CDR3 runs 17 residues. The V gene's germline CDR1 is LNHDA and CDR2 SQIVND (reference sequence). The CDR3 sequence is CASSTPGLAFSYNEQFF.

J is TRBJ1-1 and V is TRBV13; the D gene TCRdb calls, TRBD1, cannot be checked with no DNA. Germline values: CDR1 PRHDT, CDR2 FYEKMQ (reference sequence). The CDR3 is 14 residues long. CDR3: CASSFRDSNTEAFF.